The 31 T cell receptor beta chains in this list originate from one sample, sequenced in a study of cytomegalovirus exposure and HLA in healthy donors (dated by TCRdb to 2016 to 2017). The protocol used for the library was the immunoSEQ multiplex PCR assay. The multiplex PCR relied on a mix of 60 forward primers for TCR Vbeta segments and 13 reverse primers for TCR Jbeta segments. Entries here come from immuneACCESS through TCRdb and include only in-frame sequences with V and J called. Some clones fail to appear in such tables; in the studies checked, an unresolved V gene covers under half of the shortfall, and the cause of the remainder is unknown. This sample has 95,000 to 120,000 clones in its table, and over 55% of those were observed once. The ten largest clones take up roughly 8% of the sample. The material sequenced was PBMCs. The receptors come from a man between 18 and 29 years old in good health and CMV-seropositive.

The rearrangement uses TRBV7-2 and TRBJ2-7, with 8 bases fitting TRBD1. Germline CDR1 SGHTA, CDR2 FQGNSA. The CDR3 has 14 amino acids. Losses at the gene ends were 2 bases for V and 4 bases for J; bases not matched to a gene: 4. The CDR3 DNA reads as TGTGCCAGCAGCTTACAGGGGGCGCAGTACGAGCAGTACTTC. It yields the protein CASSLQGAQYEQYF.

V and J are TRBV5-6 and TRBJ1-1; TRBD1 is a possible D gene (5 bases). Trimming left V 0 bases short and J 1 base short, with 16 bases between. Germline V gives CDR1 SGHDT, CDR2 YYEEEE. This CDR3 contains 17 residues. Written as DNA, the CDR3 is TGTGCCAGCAGCTTGGAGAACAGGTTTGCAAGGAACACTGAAGCTTTCTTT. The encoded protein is CASSLENRFARNTEAFF. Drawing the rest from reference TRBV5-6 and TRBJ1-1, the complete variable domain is DAGVTQSPTHLIKTRGQQVTLRCSPKSGHDTVSWYQQALGQGPQFIFQYYEEEERQRGNFPDRFSGHQFPNYSSELNVNALLLGDSALYLCASSLENRFARNTEAFFGQGTRLTVV.

The CDR3 here is CASSLEGARYGYTF. CDR3 DNA: TGTGCCAGCAGCTTAGAGGGGGCCCGCTATGGCTACACCTTC. The genes are TRBV7-2 and TRBJ1-2; 7 bases are shared with TRBD1. The germline gives CDR1 SGHTA, CDR2 FQGNSA. This CDR3 has 14 residues. J was trimmed by 4 bases and V by 1 base; bases with no gene match: 3.

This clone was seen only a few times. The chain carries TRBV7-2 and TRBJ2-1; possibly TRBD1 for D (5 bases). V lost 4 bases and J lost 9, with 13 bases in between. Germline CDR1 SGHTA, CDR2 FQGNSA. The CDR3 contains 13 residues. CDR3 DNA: TGTGCCAGCAGCTCTAGGTGGGGCCTTGAGCAGTTCTTC. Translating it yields CASSSRWGLEQFF. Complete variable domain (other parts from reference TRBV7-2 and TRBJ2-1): GAGVSQSPSNKVTEKGKDVELRCDPISGHTALYWYRQSLGQGLEFLIYFQGNSAPDKSGLPSDRFSAERTGGSVSTLTIQRTQQEDSAVYLCASSSRWGLEQFFGPGTRLTVL.

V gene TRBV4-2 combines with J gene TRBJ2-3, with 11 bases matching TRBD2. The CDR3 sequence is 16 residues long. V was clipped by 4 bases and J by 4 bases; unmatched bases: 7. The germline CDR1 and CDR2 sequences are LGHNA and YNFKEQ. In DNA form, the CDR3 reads TGTGCCAGCAGCCTCACTAGCGGGGGATGGGCAGATACGCAGTATTTT. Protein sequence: CASSLTSGGWADTQYF.

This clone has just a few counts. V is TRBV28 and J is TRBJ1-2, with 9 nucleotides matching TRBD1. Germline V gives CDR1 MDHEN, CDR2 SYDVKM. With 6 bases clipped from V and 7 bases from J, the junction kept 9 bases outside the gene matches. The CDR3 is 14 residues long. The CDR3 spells CASREDRGLGGYTF. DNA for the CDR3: TGTGCCAGCAGAGAGGACAGGGGATTGGGTGGCTACACCTTC.

The CDR3 protein is CASSPGLAGGPDTQYF. CDR3 in DNA: TGTGCCAGCAGTCCCGGACTAGCGGGGGGGCCAGATACGCAGTATTTT. The chain couples TRBV6-6 to TRBJ2-3; TRBD2 aligns across 15 bases. The V gene end was trimmed by 5 bases and the J gene end by 4 bases; junction bases not matched to a gene: 4. The CDR3 sequence is 16 residues long. Germline loops: CDR1 MNHNY, CDR2 SVGAGI (reference sequence).

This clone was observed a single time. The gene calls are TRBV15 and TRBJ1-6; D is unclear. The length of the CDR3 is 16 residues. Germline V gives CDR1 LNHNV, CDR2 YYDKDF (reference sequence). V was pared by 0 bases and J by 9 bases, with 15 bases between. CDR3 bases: TGTGCCACCAGCAGAGATTTTAAGGGTGGAGGTTCACCCCTCCACTTT. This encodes CATSRDFKGGGSPLHF. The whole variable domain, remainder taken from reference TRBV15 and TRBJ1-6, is DAMVIQNPRYQVTQFGKPVTLSCSQTLNHNVMYWYQQKSSQAPKLLFHYYDKDFNNEADTPDNFQSRRPNTSFCFLDIRSPGLGDTAMYLCATSRDFKGGGSPLHFGNGTRLTVT.

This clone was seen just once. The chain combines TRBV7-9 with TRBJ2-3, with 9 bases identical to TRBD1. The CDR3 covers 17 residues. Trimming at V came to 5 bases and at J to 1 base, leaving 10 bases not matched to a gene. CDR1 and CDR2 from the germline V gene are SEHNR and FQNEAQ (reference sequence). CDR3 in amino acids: CASSDNPGTGRTDTQYF. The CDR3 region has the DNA TGTGCCAGCAGCGATAACCCCGGGACAGGGCGCACAGATACGCAGTATTTT.

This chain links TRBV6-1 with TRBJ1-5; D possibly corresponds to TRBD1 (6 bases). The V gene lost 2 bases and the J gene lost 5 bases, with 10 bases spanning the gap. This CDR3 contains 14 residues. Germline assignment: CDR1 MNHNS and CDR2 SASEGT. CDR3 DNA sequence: TGTGCCAGCAGTGAAAGGACAGCGGATCAGCCCCAGCATTTT. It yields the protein CASSERTADQPQHF.

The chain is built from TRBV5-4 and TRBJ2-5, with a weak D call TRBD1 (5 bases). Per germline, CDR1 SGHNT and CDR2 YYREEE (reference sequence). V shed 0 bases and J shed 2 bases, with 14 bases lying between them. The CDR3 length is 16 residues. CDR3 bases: TGTGCCAGCAGCTTGGATCCCGCAGGGCTGCAAGAGACCCAGTACTTC. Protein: CASSLDPAGLQETQYF.

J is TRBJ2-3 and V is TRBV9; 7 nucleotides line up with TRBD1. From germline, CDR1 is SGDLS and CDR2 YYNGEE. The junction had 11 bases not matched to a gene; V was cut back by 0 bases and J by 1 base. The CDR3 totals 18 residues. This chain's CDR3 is CASSVESGGPYRTDTQYF. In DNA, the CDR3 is TGTGCCAGCAGCGTAGAATCAGGGGGTCCATACCGCACAGATACGCAGTATTTT.

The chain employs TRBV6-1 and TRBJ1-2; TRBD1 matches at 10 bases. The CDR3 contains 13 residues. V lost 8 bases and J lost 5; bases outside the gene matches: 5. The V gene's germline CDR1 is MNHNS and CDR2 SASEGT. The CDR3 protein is CASVWDRGYGYTF. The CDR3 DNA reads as TGTGCCAGCGTTTGGGACAGGGGATATGGCTACACCTTC.

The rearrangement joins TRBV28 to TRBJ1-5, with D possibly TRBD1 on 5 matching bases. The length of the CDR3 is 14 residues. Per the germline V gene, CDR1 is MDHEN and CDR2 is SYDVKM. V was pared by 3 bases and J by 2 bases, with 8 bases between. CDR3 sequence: CASSFLQGNQPQHF. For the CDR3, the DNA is TGTGCCAGCAGTTTTTTACAGGGCAATCAGCCCCAGCATTTT.

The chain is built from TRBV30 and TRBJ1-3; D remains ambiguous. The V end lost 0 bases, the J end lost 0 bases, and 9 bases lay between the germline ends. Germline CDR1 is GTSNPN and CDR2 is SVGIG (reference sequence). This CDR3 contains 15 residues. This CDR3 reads CAWSVSGRSGNTIYF. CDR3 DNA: TGTGCCTGGAGTGTATCAGGTCGCTCTGGAAACACCATATATTTT.

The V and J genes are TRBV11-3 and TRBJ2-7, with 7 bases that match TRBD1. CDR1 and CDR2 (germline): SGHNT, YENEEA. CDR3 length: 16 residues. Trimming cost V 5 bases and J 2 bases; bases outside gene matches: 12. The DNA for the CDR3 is TGTGCCAGCAGCAGGACAGGCAGGCCTAACGCCTACGAGCAGTACTTC. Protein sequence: CASSRTGRPNAYEQYF.

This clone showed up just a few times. The CDR3 region has the DNA TGCGCCAGCAGCCTGCGCGGGGGGGTGCAGGATACGCAGTATTTT. Amino acids: CASSLRGGVQDTQYF. The J gene is TRBJ2-3, the V gene TRBV5-1; TRBD2 matches 9 bases. This CDR3 is built from 15 residues. J lost 6 bases, V lost 4 bases, and 9 bases had no gene match. CDR1 is SGHRS, CDR2 YFSETQ, per germline. The full variable domain, rest sourced from reference TRBV5-1 and TRBJ2-3, is KAGVTQTPRYLIKTRGQQVTLSCSPISGHRSVSWYQQTPGQGLQFLFEYFSETQRNKGNFPGRFSGRQFSNSRSEMNVSTLELGDSALYLCASSLRGGVQDTQYFGPGTRLTVL.

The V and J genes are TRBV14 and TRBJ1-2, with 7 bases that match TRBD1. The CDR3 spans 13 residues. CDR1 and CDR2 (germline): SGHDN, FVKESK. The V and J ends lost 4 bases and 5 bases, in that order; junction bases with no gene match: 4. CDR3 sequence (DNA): TGTGCCAGCAGCCGACAGGGAACTTATGGCTACACCTTC. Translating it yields CASSRQGTYGYTF.

Written as DNA, the CDR3 is TGTGCCAGCAGTGCGGGACTAGCGGGGGGACGAGAGCAGTTCTTC. The encoded protein is CASSAGLAGGREQFF. The V gene is TRBV2, the J gene TRBJ2-1; 15 nucleotides agree with TRBD2. The germline V gene encodes CDR1 SNHLY and CDR2 FYNNEI. V lost 4 bases, J lost 10 bases, and 5 bases stayed unmatched. This CDR3 region has 15 residues.

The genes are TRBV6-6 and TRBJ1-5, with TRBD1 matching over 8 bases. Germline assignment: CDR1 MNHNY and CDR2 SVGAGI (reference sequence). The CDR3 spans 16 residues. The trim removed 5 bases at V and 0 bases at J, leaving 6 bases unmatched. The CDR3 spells CASSPGQGPSNQPQHF. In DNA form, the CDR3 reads TGTGCCAGCAGTCCTGGACAGGGCCCTAGCAATCAGCCCCAGCATTTT.

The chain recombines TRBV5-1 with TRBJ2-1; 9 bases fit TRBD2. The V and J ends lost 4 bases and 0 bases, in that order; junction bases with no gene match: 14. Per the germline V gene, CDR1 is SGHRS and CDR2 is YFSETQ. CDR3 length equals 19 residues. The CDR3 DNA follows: TGCGCCAGCAGCCGGGGACTAGCTGGAGCTCAGGGCTCCTACAATGAGCAGTTCTTC. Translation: CASSRGLAGAQGSYNEQFF.

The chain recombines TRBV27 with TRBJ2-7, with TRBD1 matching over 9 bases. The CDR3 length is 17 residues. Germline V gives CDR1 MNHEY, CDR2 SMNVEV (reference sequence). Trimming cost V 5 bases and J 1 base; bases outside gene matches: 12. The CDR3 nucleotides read TGTGCCAGCAGTCGCCAAGGTGTTGGGACAGGGTCCTACGAGCAGTACTTC. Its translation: CASSRQGVGTGSYEQYF.

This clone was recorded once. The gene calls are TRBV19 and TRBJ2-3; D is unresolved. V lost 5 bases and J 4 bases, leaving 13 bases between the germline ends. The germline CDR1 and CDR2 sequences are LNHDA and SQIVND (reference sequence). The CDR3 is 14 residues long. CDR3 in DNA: TGTGCCAGTAGTCCGACTGGAAGGCCAGATACGCAGTATTTT. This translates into CASSPTGRPDTQYF.

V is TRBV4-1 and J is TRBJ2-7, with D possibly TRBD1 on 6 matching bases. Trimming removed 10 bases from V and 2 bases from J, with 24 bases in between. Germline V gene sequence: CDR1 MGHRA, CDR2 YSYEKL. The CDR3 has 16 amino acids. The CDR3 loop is CATHCPTGTRTYEQYV. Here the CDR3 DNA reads TGCGCCACTCACTGTCCGACCGGGACAAGGACCTACGAGCAGTACGTC.

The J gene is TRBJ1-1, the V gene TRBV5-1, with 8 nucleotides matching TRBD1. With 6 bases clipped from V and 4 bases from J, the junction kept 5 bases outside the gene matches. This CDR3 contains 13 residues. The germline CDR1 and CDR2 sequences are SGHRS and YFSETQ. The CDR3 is CASTRQGTTEAFF. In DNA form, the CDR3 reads TGCGCCAGCACTAGACAGGGGACCACTGAAGCTTTCTTT.

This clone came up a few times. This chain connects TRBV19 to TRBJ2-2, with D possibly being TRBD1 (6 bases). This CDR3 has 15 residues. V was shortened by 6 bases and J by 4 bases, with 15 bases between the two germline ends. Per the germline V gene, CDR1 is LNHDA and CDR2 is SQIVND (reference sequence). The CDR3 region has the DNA TGTGCCAGTAGAACCAACAGGGTAGGCACCGGGGAGCTGTTTTTT. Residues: CASRTNRVGTGELFF.

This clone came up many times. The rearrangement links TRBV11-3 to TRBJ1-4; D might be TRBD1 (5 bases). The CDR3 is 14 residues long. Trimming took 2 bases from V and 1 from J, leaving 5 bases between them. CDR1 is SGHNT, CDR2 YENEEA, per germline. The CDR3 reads CASSLQGTNEKLFF. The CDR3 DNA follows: TGTGCCAGCAGCTTACAGGGAACTAATGAAAAACTGTTTTTT. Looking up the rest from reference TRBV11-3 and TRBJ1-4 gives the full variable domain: EAGVVQSPRYKIIEKKQPVAFWCNPISGHNTLYWYLQNLGQGPELLIRYENEEAVDDSQLPKDRFSAERLKGVDSTLKIQPAELGDSAVYLCASSLQGTNEKLFFGSGTQLSVL.

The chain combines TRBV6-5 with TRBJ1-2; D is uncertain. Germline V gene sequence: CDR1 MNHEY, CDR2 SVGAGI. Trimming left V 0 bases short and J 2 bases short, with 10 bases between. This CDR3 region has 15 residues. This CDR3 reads CASSYSKWENYGYTF. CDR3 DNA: TGTGCCAGCAGTTACTCGAAGTGGGAGAACTATGGCTACACCTTC.

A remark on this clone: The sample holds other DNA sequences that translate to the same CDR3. The CDR3, as DNA: TGTGCCAGCAGTTACTCATCAGGGTTCAGAGGCTACACCTTC. Translated, it gives CASSYSSGFRGYTF. The V and J genes are TRBV6-5 and TRBJ1-2, with D perhaps TRBD1 (5 bases). There are 14 residues in the CDR3. Trimming cost V 0 bases and J 8 bases, with 13 bases left between them. Germline CDR1 reads MNHEY; CDR2 reads SVGAGI.

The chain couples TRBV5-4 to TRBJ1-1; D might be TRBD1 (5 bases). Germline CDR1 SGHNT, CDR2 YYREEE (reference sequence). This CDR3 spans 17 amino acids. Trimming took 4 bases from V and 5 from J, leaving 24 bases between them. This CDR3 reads CASSRGYGAGLGTEAFF. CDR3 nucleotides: TGTGCCAGCAGCCGAGGTTACGGAGCGGGGCTTGGGACTGAAGCTTTCTTT.

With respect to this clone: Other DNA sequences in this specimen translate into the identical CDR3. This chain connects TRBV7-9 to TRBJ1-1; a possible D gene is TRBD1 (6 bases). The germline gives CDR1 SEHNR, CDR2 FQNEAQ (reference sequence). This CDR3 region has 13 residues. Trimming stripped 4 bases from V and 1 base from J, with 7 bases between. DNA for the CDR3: TGTGCCAGCAGCTCACAGGGGAACACTGAAGCTTTCTTT. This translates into CASSSQGNTEAFF.